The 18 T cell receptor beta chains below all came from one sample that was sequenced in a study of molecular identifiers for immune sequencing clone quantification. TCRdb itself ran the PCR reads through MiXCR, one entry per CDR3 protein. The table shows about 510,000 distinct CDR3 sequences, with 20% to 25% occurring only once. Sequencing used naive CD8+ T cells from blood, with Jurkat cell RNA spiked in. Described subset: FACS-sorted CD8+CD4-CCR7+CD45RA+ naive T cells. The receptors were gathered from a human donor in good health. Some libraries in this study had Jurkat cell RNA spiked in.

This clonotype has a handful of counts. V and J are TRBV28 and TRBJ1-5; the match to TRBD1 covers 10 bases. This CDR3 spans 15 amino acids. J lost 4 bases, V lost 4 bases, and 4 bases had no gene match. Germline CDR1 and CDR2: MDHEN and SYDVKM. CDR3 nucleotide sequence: TGTGCCAGCAGTTCGACAGGGGGCTTTAATCAGCCCCAGCATTTT. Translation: CASSSTGGFNQPQHF.

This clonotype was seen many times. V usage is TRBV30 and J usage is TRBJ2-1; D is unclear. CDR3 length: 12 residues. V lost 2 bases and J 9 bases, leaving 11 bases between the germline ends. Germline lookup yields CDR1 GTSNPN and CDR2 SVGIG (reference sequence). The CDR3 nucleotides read TGTGCCTGGAGTTGGGGTGGCGGTGAGCAGTTCTTC. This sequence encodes CAWSWGGGEQFF.

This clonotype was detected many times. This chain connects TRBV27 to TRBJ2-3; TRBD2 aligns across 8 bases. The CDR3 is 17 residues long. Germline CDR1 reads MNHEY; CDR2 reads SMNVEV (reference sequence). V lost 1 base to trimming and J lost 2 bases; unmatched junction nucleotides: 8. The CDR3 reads CASSLLGLAGHTDTQYF. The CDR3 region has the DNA TGTGCCAGCAGTTTATTAGGCCTAGCGGGCCACACAGATACGCAGTATTTT.

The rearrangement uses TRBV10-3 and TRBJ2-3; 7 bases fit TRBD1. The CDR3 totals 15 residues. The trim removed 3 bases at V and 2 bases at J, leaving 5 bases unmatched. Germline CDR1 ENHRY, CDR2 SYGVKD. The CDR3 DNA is TGTGCCATCAGTGACCCCGGGACAGCCACAGATACGCAGTATTTT. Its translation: CAISDPGTATDTQYF.

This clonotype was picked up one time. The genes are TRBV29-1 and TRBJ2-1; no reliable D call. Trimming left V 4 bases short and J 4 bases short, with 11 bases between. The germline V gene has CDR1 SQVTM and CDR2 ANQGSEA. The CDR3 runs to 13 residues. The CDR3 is CSVGGIRYNEQFF. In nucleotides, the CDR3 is TGCAGCGTTGGTGGGATTAGATACAATGAGCAGTTCTTC.

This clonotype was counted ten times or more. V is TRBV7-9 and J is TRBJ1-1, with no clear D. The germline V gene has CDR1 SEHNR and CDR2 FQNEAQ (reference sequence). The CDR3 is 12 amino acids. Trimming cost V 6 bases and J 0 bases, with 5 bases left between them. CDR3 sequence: CASREMNTEAFF. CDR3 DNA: TGTGCCAGCAGGGAGATGAACACTGAAGCTTTCTTT.

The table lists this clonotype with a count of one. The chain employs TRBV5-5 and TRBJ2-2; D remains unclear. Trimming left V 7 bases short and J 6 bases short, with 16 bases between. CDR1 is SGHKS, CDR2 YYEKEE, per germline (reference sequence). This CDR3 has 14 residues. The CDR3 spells CASGLFNTAGELFF. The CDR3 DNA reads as TGTGCCAGCGGGCTCTTCAATACTGCCGGGGAGCTGTTTTTT.

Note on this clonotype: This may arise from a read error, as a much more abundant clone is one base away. DNA for the CDR3: TGTGCCAGCAGCTTAAATCGGCGAGCTAGCGAGGATAGGGATACGCAGTATTTT. Its protein is CASSLNRRASEDRDTQYF. The chain links TRBV7-9 to TRBJ2-3, with D tentatively TRBD2 (6 bases). The CDR3 has 18 residues. Trimming removed 2 bases from V and 6 bases from J, with 24 bases in between. Germline V gives CDR1 SEHNR, CDR2 FQNEAQ (reference sequence).

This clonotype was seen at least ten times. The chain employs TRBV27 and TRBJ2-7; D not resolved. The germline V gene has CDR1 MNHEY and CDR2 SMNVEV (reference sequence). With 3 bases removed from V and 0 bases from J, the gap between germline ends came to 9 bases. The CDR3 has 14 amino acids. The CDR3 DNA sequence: TGTGCCAGCAGTTTTCAGAGCACCTCCTACGAGCAGTACTTC. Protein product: CASSFQSTSYEQYF.

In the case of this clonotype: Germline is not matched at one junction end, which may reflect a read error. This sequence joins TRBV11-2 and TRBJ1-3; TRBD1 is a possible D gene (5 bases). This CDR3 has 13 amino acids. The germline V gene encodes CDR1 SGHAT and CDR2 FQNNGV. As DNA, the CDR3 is TGTGCCAGCAGCTGGGACTCTGGAAACACCATGTATTTT. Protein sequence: CASSWDSGNTMYF.

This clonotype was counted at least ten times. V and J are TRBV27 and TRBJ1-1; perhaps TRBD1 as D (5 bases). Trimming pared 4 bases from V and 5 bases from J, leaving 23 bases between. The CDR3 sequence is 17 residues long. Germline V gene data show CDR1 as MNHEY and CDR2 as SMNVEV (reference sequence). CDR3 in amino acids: CASSSRTSMGRGTEAFF. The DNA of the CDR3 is TGTGCCAGCAGTTCCCGAACGAGCATGGGACGAGGGACTGAAGCTTTCTTT.

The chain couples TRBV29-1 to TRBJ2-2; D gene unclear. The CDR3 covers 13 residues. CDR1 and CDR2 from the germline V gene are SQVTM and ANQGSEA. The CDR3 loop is CGADLLNTGELFF. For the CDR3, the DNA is TGCGGCGCCGACTTATTGAACACCGGGGAGCTGTTTTTT.

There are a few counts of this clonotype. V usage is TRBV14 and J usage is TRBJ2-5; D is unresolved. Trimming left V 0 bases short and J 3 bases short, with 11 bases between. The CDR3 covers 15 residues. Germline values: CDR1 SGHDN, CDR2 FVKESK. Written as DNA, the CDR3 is TGTGCCAGCAGCCAAGAAAGGCGACTCAAAGAGACCCAGTACTTC. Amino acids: CASSQERRLKETQYF.

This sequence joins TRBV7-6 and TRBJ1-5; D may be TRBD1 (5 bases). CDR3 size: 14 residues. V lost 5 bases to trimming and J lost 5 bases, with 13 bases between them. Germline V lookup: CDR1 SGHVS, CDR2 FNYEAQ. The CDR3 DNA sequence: TGTGCCAGCAGCCCCTGGGGGGGGGATCAGCCCCAGCATTTT. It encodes CASSPWGGDQPQHF.

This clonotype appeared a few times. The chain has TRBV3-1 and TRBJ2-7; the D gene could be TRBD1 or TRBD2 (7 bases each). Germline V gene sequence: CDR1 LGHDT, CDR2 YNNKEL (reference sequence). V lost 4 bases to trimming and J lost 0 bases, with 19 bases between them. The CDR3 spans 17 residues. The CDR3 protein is CASSRVKAGTDSYEQYF. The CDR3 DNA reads TGTGCCAGCAGCCGCGTCAAAGCGGGGACAGACTCCTACGAGCAGTACTTC.

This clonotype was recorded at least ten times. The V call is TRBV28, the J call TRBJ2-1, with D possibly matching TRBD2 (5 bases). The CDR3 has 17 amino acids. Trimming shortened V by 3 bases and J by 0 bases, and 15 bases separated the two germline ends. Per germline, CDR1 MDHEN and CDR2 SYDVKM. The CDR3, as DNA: TGTGCCAGCAGTTTTCCGAGCGGCCCAAGCTCCTACAATGAGCAGTTCTTC. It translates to CASSFPSGPSSYNEQFF. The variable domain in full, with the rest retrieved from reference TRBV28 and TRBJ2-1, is DVKVTQSSRYLVKRTGEKVFLECVQDMDHENMFWYRQDPGLGLRLIYFSYDVKMKEKGDIPEGYSVSREKKERFSLILESASTNQTSMYLCASSFPSGPSSYNEQFFGPGTRLTVL.

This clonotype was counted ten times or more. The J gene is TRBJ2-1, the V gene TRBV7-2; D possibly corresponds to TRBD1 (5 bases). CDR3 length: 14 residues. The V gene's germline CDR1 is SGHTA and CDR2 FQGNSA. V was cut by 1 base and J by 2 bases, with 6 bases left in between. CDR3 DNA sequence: TGTGCCAGCAGCTTAGTGGACACCTACAATGAGCAGTTCTTC. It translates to CASSLVDTYNEQFF.

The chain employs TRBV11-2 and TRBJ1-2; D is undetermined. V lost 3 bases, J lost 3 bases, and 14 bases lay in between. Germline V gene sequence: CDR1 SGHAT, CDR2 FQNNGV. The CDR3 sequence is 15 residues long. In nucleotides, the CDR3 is TGTGCCAGCAGCTTGAGCCTAGGTACGGACTATGGCTACACCTTC. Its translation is CASSLSLGTDYGYTF. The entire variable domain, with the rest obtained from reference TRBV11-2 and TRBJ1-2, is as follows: EAGVAQSPRYKIIEKRQSVAFWCNPISGHATLYWYQQILGQGPKLLIQFQNNGVVDDSQLPKDRFSAERLKGVDSTLKIQPAKLEDSAVYLCASSLSLGTDYGYTFGSGTRLTVV.